The clone carrying this TCR beta chain was seen a few times. The data derive from a study of lymphopenia after photon versus proton radiotherapy. Generated by immunoSEQ multiplex PCR, the TCRdb table keeps only in-frame clones and is missing some. Of some 64,000 clones listed, 87% are singletons. This CDR3 has 16 residues. V was pared by 0 bases and J by 4 bases, with 6 bases of the junction left unmatched. Germline CDR1 is SGHRS and CDR2 is YFSETQ. The source material was peripheral blood, sampled from a patient treated with proton-based radiotherapy. The rearrangement uses TRBV5-1 and TRBJ2-2; 7 nucleotides match TRBD2. The sequence was obtained from a man at least 80 years old with esophageal cancer. The CDR3 reads CASSLDPGGPTGELFF. CDR3 DNA sequence: TGCGCCAGCAGCTTGGATCCGGGAGGACCCACCGGGGAGCTGTTTTTT.